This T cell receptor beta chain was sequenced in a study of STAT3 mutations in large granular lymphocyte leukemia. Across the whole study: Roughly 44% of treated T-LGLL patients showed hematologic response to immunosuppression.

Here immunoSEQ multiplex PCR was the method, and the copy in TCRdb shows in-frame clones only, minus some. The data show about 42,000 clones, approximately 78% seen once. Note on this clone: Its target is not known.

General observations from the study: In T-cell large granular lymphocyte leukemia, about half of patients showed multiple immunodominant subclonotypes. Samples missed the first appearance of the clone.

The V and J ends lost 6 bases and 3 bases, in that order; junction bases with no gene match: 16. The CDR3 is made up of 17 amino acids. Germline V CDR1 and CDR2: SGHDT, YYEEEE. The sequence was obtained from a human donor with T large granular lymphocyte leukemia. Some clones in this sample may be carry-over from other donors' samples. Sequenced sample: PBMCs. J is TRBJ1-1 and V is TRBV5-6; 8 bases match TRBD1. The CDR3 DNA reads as TGTGCCAGCAACCCGGGACAGGCTCTCGAGGGGGACACTGAAGCTTTCTTT. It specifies CASNPGQALEGDTEAFF.